These 17 T cell receptor beta chains came from one sample sequenced in a study of control samples from healthy donors and cancer patients. Repertoires were generated with immunoSEQ multiplex PCR, while TCRdb's copy carries only in-frame clones and drops some. The sample has 150,000 or so clones, 94% seen once; the top ten hold under 15%. Sequencing input: blood. The receptor source for this set is a man between 35 and 55 years old in good health.

This chain links TRBV27 with TRBJ1-4; 8 bases agree with TRBD1. The germline CDR1 and CDR2 sequences are MNHEY and SMNVEV (reference sequence). J gave up 8 bases and V 0 bases, and 11 bases lay outside the gene matches. The CDR3 has 17 residues. CDR3: CASSLSAADRGVEKLFF. The CDR3 DNA reads as TGTGCCAGCAGTTTATCGGCCGCAGACAGGGGAGTAGAAAAACTGTTTTTT. The variable domain in full, with the rest retrieved from reference TRBV27 and TRBJ1-4, is EAQVTQNPRYLITVTGKKLTVTCSQNMNHEYMSWYRQDPGLGLRQIYYSMNVEVTDKGDVPEGYKVSRKEKRNFPLILESPSPNQTSLYFCASSLSAADRGVEKLFFGSGTQLSVL.

This clone has a single count. The rearrangement links TRBV6-6 to TRBJ2-7; D is perhaps TRBD2 (5 bases). Trimming pared 7 bases from V and 1 base from J, leaving 11 bases between. The CDR3 length is 13 residues. Germline assignment: CDR1 MNHNY and CDR2 SVGAGI (reference sequence). CDR3: CASTTGKSYEQYF. In nucleotides, the CDR3 is TGTGCCAGCACCACGGGGAAATCCTACGAGCAGTACTTC.

The CDR3 here is CASSLEGRGNTKNIQYF. The CDR3 nucleotides read TGTGCCAGCAGCTTAGAGGGGAGGGGGAATACCAAAAACATTCAGTACTTC. This chain connects TRBV13 to TRBJ2-4, with D possibly TRBD2 on 7 matching bases. The CDR3 has 17 amino acids. V was pared by 1 base and J by 2 bases, with 15 bases between. Germline CDR1 and CDR2: PRHDT and FYEKMQ (reference sequence).

The genes are TRBV18 and TRBJ1-1, with D perhaps matching TRBD1 (5 bases). The length of the CDR3 is 13 residues. Germline V gene sequence: CDR1 KGHSH, CDR2 LQKENI. V lost 3 bases and J 4 bases, leaving 9 bases between the germline ends. CDR3 in amino acids: CASSPGRATEAFF. CDR3 nucleotides: TGTGCCAGCTCACCTGGCAGGGCCACTGAAGCTTTCTTT.

The chain combines TRBV5-1 with TRBJ2-5; 8 bases are a match to TRBD2. This CDR3 contains 14 residues. With V trimmed by 5 bases and J by 5 bases, 8 bases remained unmatched. Germline V lookup: CDR1 SGHRS, CDR2 YFSETQ. CDR3 nucleotides: TGCGCCAGCAGGGCGGGAGGAGGTAGGGAGACCCAGTACTTC. Translated, it gives CASRAGGGRETQYF.

This chain connects TRBV18 to TRBJ1-1; TRBD1 might be the D (5 bases). Germline assignment: CDR1 KGHSH and CDR2 LQKENI. CDR3 size: 16 residues. Trimming left V 6 bases short and J 5 bases short, with 22 bases between. CDR3 region: CASSPQIRGSGTEAFF. The CDR3 DNA sequence: TGTGCCAGCTCGCCCCAAATAAGGGGCTCGGGGACTGAAGCTTTCTTT.

This chain connects TRBV5-1 to TRBJ2-7; D remains unclear. Per the germline V gene, CDR1 is SGHRS and CDR2 is YFSETQ. The CDR3 has 13 amino acids. The V and J ends lost 0 bases and 6 bases respectively, with 10 bases between them. Written as DNA, the CDR3 is TGCGCCAGCAGCTTGGCCCCCGGTATCGAGCAGTACTTC. Translating gives CASSLAPGIEQYF.

This chain joins TRBV24-1 and TRBJ2-2; D gene unclear. This CDR3 has 11 residues. The V gene lost 9 bases and the J gene lost 6 bases, with 7 bases spanning the gap. Germline values: CDR1 KGHDR, CDR2 SFDVKD. In nucleotides, the CDR3 is TGTGCCACCGATTGGGCCGGGGAGCTGTTTTTT. This translates into CATDWAGELFF.

The V and J genes are TRBV6-5 and TRBJ1-2, with D unresolved. The CDR3 length is 13 residues. The germline gives CDR1 MNHEY, CDR2 SVGAGI. V was pared by 0 bases and J by 4 bases, with 6 bases between. This chain's CDR3 is CASSYSMAYGYTF. DNA of the CDR3: TGTGCCAGCAGTTACTCGATGGCCTATGGCTACACCTTC.

The chain couples TRBV27 to TRBJ2-1; 7 nucleotides match TRBD1. CDR1 and CDR2 (germline): MNHEY, SMNVEV (reference sequence). Losses at the gene ends were 6 bases for V and 4 bases for J; bases not matched to a gene: 6. The CDR3 sequence is 14 residues long. CDR3 amino acids: CASSRDSFYNEQFF. DNA for the CDR3: TGTGCCAGCAGCCGGGACAGCTTTTACAATGAGCAGTTCTTC.

CDR3 sequence: CASSSPGTGLREQYF. CDR3 bases: TGTGCCAGCAGCTCCCCCGGGACAGGGCTGCGCGAGCAGTACTTC. This rearrangement joins TRBV5-4 to TRBJ2-7, with TRBD1 matching over 9 bases. The CDR3 length is 15 residues. The J segment lost 6 bases and the V segment lost 3 bases, leaving 10 bases of the junction unmatched. Germline V gene data show CDR1 as SGHNT and CDR2 as YYREEE (reference sequence).

This chain joins TRBV5-1 and TRBJ1-1; D is undetermined. The germline V gene has CDR1 SGHRS and CDR2 YFSETQ. Trimming removed 7 bases at V and 3 bases at J, with 13 bases between. CDR3 length equals 13 residues. For the CDR3, the DNA is TGCGCCAGCGCCCTAAGAGTGGACACTGAAGCTTTCTTT. Translated, it gives CASALRVDTEAFF. The variable domain in full, with the rest retrieved from reference TRBV5-1 and TRBJ1-1, is KAGVTQTPRYLIKTRGQQVTLSCSPISGHRSVSWYQQTPGQGLQFLFEYFSETQRNKGNFPGRFSGRQFSNSRSEMNVSTLELGDSALYLCASALRVDTEAFFGQGTRLTVV.

The chain employs TRBV12-3 or TRBV12-4 and TRBJ1-5; the D gene is possibly TRBD1 (5 bases). The CDR3 is made up of 13 amino acids. The V gene lost 6 bases and the J gene lost 5 bases, with 11 bases spanning the gap. The CDR3 DNA is TGTGCCAGCAGATGGACACGAGATCAGCCCCAGCATTTT. Its translation: CASRWTRDQPQHF.

As DNA, the CDR3 is TGTGCCAGCAGCTGGGGGTTGGGAGGATACTACGAGCAGTACTTC. Translated, it gives CASSWGLGGYYEQYF. V gene TRBV7-8 combines with J gene TRBJ2-7; D is perhaps TRBD2 (6 bases). This CDR3 spans 15 amino acids. The V gene lost 4 bases and the J gene lost 3 bases, with 16 bases spanning the gap. Germline values: CDR1 SGHVS, CDR2 FQNEAQ.

The V and J genes are TRBV5-1 and TRBJ1-1; possible D gene TRBD1, 5 bases. Trimming took off 4 bases at V and 2 bases at J, with 18 bases between the two ends. The CDR3 has 16 amino acids. Germline CDR1 is SGHRS and CDR2 is YFSETQ. As DNA, the CDR3 is TGCGCCAGCAGCCCTGGGACCCCACGACATAACACTGAAGCTTTCTTT. Residues: CASSPGTPRHNTEAFF.

This chain joins TRBV5-6 and TRBJ1-3; unclear D gene. The V gene's germline CDR1 is SGHDT and CDR2 YYEEEE. This CDR3 region has 13 residues. V was cut by 3 bases and J by 8 bases, with 12 bases left in between. CDR3 amino acids: CASSSPIMDTIYF. The CDR3 DNA follows: TGTGCCAGCAGCTCCCCCATAATGGACACCATATATTTT.

This sequence joins TRBV14 and TRBJ2-1, with TRBD2 identical over 11 bases. Unmatched junction bases numbered 5, after V lost 5 bases and J lost 8 bases. Germline loops: CDR1 SGHDN, CDR2 FVKESK. The CDR3 contains 14 residues. The CDR3 sequence is CASSETSGEDEQFF. The DNA for the CDR3 is TGTGCCAGCAGCGAGACTAGCGGGGAAGATGAGCAGTTCTTC.